This paragraph covers one T cell receptor beta chain sequence. No antigen is known for it. CDR3 length: 15 residues. V was pared by 4 bases and J by 4 bases, with 2 bases of the junction left unmatched. Germline values: CDR1 SGHRS, CDR2 YFSETQ. People whose metastatic non-small-cell lung cancer was chemo-refractory got focal radiation along with CTLA-4 blockade by ipilimumab. The sample is drawn from a study of radiotherapy plus CTLA-4 blockade in lung cancer. Across the study: There were objective responses in 18% of patients, and 30% to 35% had disease control. Study observations and caveats: In blood, TCR clones derived from the tumor expanded after radiotherapy plus ipilimumab.

Sequencing was performed with immunoSEQ multiplex PCR; in TCRdb, only in-frame clones are kept and a portion is missing. Of tens of thousands of clones listed, roughly three quarters were seen once; the top ten hold under 5%. This clonotype was obtained from a human donor with non-small cell lung cancer whose response to radiotherapy plus ipilimumab could not be evaluated. The sample consisted of peripheral blood, taken from a patient treated with radiotherapy plus ipilimumab. This chain joins TRBV5-1 and TRBJ2-2, with TRBD2 matching over 12 bases. The CDR3 sequence: CASSRTSGITGELFF. In DNA, the CDR3 is TGCGCCAGCAGCCGGACTAGCGGGATCACCGGGGAGCTGTTTTTT.